This TCR beta chain emerged from a study of CD8+ T cells in alopecia areata. Study in general: Dosing spanned 6 to 18 months on tofacitinib, then 6 months off drug. Study conclusions and caveats: Higher clonality and more expanded CD8+ clones appeared in lesional than normal scalp.

Sequencing templates came from extracted RNA that was reverse transcribed into cDNA. Clones were sequenced by immunoSEQ multiplex PCR, and TCRdb holds only the in-frame ones, with some missing. The sample contains around 140,000 clones, roughly half of which appear only once. The germline V gene encodes CDR1 LGHNA and CDR2 YSLEER. V shed 4 bases and J shed 2 bases, with 10 bases lying between them. The CDR3 totals 14 residues. Researchers took lesional scalp punch biopsies and peripheral blood from people who were alopecia areata patients. Remarks on this clone: Its antigen is currently unknown.

The TCR was taken from a human donor with alopecia areata. The chain uses TRBV4-3 and TRBJ2-3; the D gene is possibly TRBD1 (5 bases). The specimen was CD4+ T cells sorted from blood, collected at week 0. CDR3 in amino acids: CASSPRQITDTQYF. The CDR3 nucleotides read TGCGCCAGCAGCCCTCGACAGATCACAGATACGCAGTATTTT.